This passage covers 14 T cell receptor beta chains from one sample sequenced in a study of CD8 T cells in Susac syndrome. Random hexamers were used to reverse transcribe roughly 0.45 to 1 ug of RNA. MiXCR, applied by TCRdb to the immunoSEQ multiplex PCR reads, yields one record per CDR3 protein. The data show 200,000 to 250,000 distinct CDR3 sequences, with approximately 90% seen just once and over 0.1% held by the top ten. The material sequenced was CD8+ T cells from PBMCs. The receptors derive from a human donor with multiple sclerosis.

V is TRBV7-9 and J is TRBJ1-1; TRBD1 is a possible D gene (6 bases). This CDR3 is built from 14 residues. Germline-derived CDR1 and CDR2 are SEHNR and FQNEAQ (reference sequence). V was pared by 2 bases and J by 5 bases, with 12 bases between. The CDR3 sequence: CASSLPGDGTEAFF. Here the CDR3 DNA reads TGTGCCAGCAGCTTACCAGGGGATGGGACTGAAGCTTTCTTT.

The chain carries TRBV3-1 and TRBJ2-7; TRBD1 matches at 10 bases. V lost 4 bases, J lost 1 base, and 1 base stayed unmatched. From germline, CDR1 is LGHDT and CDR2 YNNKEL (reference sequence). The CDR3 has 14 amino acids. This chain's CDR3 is CASSPGQGSYEQYF. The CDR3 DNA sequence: TGTGCCAGCAGCCCGGGACAGGGGTCCTACGAGCAGTACTTC.

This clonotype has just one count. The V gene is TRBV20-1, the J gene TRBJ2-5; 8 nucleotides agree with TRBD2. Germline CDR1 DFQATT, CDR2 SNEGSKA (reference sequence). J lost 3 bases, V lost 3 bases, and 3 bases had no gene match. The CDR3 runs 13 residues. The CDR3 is CSARPAGEETQYF. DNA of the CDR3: TGCAGTGCTAGGCCAGCGGGAGAAGAGACCCAGTACTTC.

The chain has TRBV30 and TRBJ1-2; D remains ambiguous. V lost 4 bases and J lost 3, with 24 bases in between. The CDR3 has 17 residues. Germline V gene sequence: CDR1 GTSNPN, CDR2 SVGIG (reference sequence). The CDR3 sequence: CAWTDGEGYRDDYGYTF. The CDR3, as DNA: TGTGCCTGGACCGATGGCGAAGGGTATAGAGATGACTATGGCTACACCTTC.

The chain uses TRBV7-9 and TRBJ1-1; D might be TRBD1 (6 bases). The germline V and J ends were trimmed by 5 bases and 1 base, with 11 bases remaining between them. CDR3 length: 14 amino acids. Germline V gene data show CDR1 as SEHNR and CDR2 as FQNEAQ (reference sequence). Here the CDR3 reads CASSETTGNTEAFF. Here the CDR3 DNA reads TGTGCCAGCAGCGAAACGACAGGGAACACTGAAGCTTTCTTT. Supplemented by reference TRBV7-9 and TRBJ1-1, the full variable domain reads DTGVSQNPRHKITKRGQNVTFRCDPISEHNRLYWYRQTLGQGPEFLTYFQNEAQLEKSRLLSDRFSAERPKGSFSTLEIQRTEQGDSAMYLCASSETTGNTEAFFGQGTRLTVV.

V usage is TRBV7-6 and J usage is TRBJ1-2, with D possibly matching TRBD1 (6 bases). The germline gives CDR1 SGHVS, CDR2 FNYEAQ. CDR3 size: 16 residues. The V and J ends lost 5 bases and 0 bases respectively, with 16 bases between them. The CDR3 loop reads CASSRGAAGTNYGYTF. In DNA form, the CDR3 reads TGTGCCAGCAGCAGGGGGGCTGCGGGCACTAACTATGGCTACACCTTC.

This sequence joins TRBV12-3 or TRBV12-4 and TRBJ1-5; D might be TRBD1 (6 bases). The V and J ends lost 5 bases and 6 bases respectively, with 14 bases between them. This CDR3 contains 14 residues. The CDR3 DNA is TGTGCCAGCAGTCGGACAGTTTCGAGTCAGCCCCAGCATTTT. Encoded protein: CASSRTVSSQPQHF.

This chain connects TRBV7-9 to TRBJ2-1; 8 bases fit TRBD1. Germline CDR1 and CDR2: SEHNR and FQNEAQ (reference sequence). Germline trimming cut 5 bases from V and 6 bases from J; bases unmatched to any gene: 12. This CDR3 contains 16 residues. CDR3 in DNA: TGTGCCAGCAGCAAGAAGGACAGGGTTTGGGGCAATGAGCAGTTCTTC. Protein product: CASSKKDRVWGNEQFF.

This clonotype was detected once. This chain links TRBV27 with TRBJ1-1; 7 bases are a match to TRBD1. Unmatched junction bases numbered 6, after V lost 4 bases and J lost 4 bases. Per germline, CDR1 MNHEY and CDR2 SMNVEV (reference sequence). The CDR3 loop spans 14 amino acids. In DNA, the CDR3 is TGTGCCAGCAGTTCTCAGGGGGGGGGCACTGAAGCTTTCTTT. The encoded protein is CASSSQGGGTEAFF.

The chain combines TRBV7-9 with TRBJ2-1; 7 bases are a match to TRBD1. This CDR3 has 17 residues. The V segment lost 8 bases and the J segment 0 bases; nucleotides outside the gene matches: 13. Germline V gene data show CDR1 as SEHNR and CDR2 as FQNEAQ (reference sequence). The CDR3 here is CASLDRARVSSYNEQFF. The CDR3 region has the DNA TGTGCCAGCTTAGACAGGGCTAGGGTAAGCTCCTACAATGAGCAGTTCTTC.

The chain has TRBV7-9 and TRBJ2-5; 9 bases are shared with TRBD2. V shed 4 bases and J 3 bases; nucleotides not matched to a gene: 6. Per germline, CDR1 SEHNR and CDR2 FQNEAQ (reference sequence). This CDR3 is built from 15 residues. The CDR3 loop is CASSSTSGAKETQYF. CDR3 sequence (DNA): TGTGCCAGCAGCTCGACTAGCGGTGCTAAAGAGACCCAGTACTTC.

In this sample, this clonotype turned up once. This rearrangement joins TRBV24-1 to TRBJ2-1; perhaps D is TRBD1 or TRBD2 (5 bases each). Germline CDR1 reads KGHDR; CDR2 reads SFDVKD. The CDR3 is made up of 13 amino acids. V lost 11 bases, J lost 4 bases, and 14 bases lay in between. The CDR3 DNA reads TGTGCCATCTCCGGGACGGAATACAATGAGCAGTTCTTC. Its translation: CAISGTEYNEQFF.

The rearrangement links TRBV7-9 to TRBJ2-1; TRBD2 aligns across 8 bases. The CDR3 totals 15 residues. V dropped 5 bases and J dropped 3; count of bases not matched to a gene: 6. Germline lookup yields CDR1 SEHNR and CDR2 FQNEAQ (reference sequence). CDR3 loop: CASSPREGNYNEQFF. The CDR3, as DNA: TGTGCCAGCAGCCCCCGGGAGGGGAACTACAATGAGCAGTTCTTC.

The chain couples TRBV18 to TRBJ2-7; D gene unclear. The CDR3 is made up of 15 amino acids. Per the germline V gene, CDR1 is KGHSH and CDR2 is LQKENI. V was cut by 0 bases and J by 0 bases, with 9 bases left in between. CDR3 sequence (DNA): TGTGCCAGCTCACCACCGGGCTACCCCTCCTACGAGCAGTACTTC. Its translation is CASSPPGYPSYEQYF.